The rows below give T cell receptor beta chains drawn from one sample of a study of lymphopenia after photon versus proton radiotherapy. Measured with immunoSEQ multiplex PCR; TCRdb has only the in-frame clones, and not every one. Here the sample spans about 26,000 clones, roughly 87% being singletons. The input for sequencing was peripheral blood, taken from a patient treated with photon-based radiotherapy. The receptors come from a woman aged 50 to 60 with pancreatic cancer. CDR3s include the opening cysteine and the closing phenylalanine or tryptophan. The D gene is left open where the match is weak. Clone size is stated in some rows and not others, as once, few, many or a class when expanded.

d_gene	v_gene	abundance	j_gene	CDR3aa	CDR3nt
.	TRBV29-1	.	TRBJ2-3	CSVVRGGTDTQYF	TGCAGCGTTGTGAGAGGGGGCACAGATACGCAGTATTTT
TRBD2	TRBV5-1	.	TRBJ2-1	CASSIRLAGVNEQFF	TGCGCCAGCAGCATCAGACTAGCGGGAGTCAATGAGCAGTTCTTC
.	TRBV11-2	.	TRBJ2-2	CASSGRGNTGELFF	TGTGCCAGCAGCGGGCGGGGGAACACCGGGGAGCTGTTTTTT
.	TRBV29-1	.	TRBJ2-1	CSVVDWAGTNEQFF	TGCAGCGTTGTCGATTGGGCAGGCACCAATGAGCAGTTCTTC
TRBD1	TRBV2	.	TRBJ1-5	CASTIGGTGNPNQPQHF	TGTGCCAGCACCATTGGGGGGACAGGGAATCCCAATCAGCCCCAGCATTTT
.	TRBV4-1	few	TRBJ2-3	CASSQGQEVDTQYF	TGCGCCAGCAGCCAAGGACAAGAGGTAGATACGCAGTATTTT
TRBD1	TRBV28	.	TRBJ1-1	CASSLSRDRARTEAFF	TGTGCCAGCAGTTTATCCCGGGACAGGGCACGAACTGAAGCTTTCTTT
.	TRBV6-1	.	TRBJ2-7	CASSEGEDYEQYF	TGTGCCAGCAGTGAAGGAGAGGACTACGAGCAGTACTTC
.	TRBV5-1	.	TRBJ2-1	CASSLGPADRTTYNEQFF	TGCGCCAGCAGCTTGGGGCCCGCTGACAGAACTACCTACAATGAGCAGTTCTTC
TRBD1	TRBV5-1	.	TRBJ2-2	CASSLSGRGYTGELFF	TGCGCCAGCAGCTTGTCGGGCAGGGGGTACACCGGGGAGCTGTTTTTT
TRBD1	TRBV28	.	TRBJ2-7	CASTLTGGYEQYF	TGTGCCAGCACACTCACAGGGGGCTACGAGCAGTACTTC
.	TRBV6-1	.	TRBJ2-3	CASSVGGLRTDTQYF	TGTGCCAGCAGTGTAGGGGGTCTCCGCACAGATACGCAGTATTTT
.	TRBV28	.	TRBJ2-2	CASSSFPEPGASTGELFF	TGTGCCAGCAGCAGTTTCCCCGAACCGGGGGCCAGCACCGGGGAGCTGTTTTTT
TRBD1	TRBV4-1	few	TRBJ2-7	CASSQDRLGQGDSYEQYF	TGCGCCAGCAGCCAAGATCGTCTCGGCCAGGGGGACTCCTACGAGCAGTACTTC